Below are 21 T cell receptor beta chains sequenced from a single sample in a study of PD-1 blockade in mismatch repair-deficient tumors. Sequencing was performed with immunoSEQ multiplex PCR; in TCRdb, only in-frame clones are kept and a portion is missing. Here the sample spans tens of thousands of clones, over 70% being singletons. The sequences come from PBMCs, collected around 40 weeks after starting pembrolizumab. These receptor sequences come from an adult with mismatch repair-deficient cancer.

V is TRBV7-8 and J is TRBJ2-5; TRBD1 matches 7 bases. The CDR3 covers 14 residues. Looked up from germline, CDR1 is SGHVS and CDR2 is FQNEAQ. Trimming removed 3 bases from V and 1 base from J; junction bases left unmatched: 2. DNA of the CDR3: TGTGCCAGCAGCTTTGGGACAGTCCAAGAGACCCAGTACTTC. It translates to CASSFGTVQETQYF.

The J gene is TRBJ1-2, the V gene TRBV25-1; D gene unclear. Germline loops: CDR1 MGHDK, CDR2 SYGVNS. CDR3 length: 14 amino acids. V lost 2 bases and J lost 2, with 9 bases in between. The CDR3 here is CASSEGGGNYGYTF. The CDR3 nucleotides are TGTGCCAGCAGTGAAGGCGGCGGAAACTATGGCTACACCTTC.

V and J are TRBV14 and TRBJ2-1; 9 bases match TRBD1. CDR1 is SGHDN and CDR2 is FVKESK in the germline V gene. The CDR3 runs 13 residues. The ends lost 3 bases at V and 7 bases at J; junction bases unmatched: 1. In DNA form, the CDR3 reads TGTGCCAGCAGCCATGACAGGGGGAATGAGCAGTTCTTC. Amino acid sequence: CASSHDRGNEQFF.

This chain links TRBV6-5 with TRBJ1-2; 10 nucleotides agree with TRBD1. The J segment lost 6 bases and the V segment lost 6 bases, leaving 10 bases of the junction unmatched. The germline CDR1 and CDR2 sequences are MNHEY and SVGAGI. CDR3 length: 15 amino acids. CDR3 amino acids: CASRRRQGALDGYTF. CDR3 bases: TGTGCCAGCAGGAGGAGACAGGGGGCGCTTGATGGCTACACCTTC.

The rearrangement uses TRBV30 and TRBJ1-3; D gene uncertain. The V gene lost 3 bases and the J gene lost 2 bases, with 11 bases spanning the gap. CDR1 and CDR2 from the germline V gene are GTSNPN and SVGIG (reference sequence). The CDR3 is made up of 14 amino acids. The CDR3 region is CAWRLRGAGNTIYF. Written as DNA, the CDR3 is TGTGCCTGGAGGCTACGAGGAGCTGGAAACACCATATATTTT.

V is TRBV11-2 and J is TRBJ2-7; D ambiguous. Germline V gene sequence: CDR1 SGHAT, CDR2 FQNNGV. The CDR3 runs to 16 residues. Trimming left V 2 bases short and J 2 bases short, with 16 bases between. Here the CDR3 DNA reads TGTGCCAGCAGCTTAAGGTTGGTCAGGAAGACCTACGAGCAGTACTTC. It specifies CASSLRLVRKTYEQYF.

The CDR3 protein is CAWMGASTGELFF. The CDR3 region has the DNA TGTGCCTGGATGGGAGCGTCCACCGGGGAGCTGTTTTTT. The gene calls are TRBV30 and TRBJ2-2, with D tentatively TRBD2 (5 bases). This CDR3 comprises 13 residues. The ends were cut back, 4 bases at V and 4 bases at J, with 10 bases in the middle. CDR1 and CDR2 from the germline V gene are GTSNPN and SVGIG (reference sequence).

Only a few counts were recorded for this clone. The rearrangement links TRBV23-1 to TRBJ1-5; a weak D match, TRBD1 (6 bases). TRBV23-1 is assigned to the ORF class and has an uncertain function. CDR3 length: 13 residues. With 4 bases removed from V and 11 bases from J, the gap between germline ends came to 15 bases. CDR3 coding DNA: TGCGCCAGCAGTCGATGCAGGGGTGGGGCCCAGCATTTT. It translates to CASSRCRGGAQHF.

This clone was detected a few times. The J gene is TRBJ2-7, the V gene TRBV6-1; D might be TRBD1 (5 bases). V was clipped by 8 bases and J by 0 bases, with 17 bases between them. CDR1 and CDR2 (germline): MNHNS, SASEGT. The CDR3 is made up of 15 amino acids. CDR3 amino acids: CASRPTSTVSYEQYF. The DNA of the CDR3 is TGTGCCAGCCGCCCGACCTCGACAGTCTCCTACGAGCAGTACTTC.

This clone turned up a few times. The CDR3 DNA reads as TGTGCCAGCAGCTTAGGATTGGGAGGGGCTCGGGAGCAGTACTTC. As protein: CASSLGLGGAREQYF. The chain recombines TRBV7-2 with TRBJ2-7; 7 nucleotides align to TRBD2. Germline V gene sequence: CDR1 SGHTA, CDR2 FQGNSA. The CDR3 is made up of 15 amino acids. V shed 1 base and J 7 bases; nucleotides not matched to a gene: 10.

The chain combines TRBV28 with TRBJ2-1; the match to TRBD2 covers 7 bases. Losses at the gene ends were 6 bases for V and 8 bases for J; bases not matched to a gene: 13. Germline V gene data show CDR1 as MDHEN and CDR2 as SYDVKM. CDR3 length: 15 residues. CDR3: CASSKTKAGRDEQFF. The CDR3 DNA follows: TGTGCCAGCAGCAAAACTAAAGCGGGAAGGGATGAGCAGTTCTTC.

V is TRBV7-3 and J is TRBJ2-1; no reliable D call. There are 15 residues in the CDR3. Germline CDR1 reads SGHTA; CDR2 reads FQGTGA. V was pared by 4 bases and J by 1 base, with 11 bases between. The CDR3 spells CASSSRAPSYNEQFF. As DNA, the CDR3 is TGTGCCAGCAGCTCCCGCGCCCCGTCCTACAATGAGCAGTTCTTC.

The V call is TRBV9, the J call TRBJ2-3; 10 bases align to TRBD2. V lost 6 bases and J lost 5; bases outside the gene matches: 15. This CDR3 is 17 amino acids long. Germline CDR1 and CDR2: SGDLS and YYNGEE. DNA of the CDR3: TGTGCCAGCAAACCCCCGCCTAGCGGGAGAACCTTAGATACGCAGTATTTT. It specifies CASKPPPSGRTLDTQYF.

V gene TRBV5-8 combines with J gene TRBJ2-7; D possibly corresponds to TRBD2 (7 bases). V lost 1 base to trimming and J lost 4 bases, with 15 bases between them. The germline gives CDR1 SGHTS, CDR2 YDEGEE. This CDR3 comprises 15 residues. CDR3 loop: CASSLSGGLRYEQYF. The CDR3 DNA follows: TGTGCCAGCAGCTTGTCCGGGGGGCTGAGGTACGAGCAGTACTTC.

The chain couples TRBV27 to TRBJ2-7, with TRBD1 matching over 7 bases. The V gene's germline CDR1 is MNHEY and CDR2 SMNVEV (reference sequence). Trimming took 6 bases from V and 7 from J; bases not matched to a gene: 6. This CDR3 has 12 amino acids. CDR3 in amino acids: CASRTGPGEQYF. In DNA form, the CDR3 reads TGTGCCAGCAGGACAGGGCCGGGGGAGCAGTACTTC.

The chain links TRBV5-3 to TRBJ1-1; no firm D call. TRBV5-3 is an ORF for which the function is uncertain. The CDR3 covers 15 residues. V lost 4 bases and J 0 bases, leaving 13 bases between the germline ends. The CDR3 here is CARSRQQQLNTEAFF. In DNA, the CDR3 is TGTGCCAGAAGCCGCCAACAACAGCTGAACACTGAAGCTTTCTTT.

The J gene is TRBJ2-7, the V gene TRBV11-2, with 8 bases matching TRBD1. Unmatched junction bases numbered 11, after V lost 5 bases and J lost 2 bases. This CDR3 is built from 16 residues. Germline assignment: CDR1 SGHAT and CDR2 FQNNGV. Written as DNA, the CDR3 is TGTGCCAGCAGCGTCCGGACAGGGACACCTCCCTACGAGCAGTACTTC. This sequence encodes CASSVRTGTPPYEQYF.

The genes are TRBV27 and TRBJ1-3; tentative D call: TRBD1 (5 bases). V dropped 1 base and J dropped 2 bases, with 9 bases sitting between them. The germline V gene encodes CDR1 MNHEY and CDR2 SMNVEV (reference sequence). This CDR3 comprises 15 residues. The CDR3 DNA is TGTGCCAGCAGTTTATATGGGGGGACTGGAAACACCATATATTTT. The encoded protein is CASSLYGGTGNTIYF.

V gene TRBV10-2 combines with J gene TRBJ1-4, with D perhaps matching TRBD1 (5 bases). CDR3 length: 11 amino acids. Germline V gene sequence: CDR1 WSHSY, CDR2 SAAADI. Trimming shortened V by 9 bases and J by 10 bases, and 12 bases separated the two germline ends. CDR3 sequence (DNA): TGCGCCAGTACAGATCAGGGAAAACTGTTTTTT. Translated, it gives CASTDQGKLFF.

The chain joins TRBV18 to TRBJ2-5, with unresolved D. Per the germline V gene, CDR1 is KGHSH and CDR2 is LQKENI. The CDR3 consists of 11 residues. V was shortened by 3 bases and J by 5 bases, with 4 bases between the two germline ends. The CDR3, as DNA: TGTGCCAGCTCACCTCAGGAGACCCAGTACTTC. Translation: CASSPQETQYF.

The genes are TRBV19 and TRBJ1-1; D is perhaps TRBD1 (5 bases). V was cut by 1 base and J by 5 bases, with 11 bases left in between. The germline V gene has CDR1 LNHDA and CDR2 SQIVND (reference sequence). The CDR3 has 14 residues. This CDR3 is CASSIGQGGTEAFF. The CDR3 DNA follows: TGTGCCAGTAGTATAGGGCAGGGAGGTACTGAAGCTTTCTTT.